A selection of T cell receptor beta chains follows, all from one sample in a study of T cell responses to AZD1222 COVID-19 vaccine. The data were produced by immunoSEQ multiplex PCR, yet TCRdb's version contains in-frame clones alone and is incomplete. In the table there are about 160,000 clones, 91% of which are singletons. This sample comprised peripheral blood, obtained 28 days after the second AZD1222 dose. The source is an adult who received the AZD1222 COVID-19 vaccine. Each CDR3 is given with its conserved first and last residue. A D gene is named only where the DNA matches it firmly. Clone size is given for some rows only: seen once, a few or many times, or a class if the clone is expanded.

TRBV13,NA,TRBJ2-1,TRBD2,CASSRWGGSHPSYNEQFF,TGTGCCAGCAGCCGGTGGGGGGGTTCCCACCCCTCCTACAATGAGCAGTTCTTC
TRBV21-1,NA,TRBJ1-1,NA,CASSKPDKGTEAFF,TGTGCCAGCAGCAAACCGGACAAGGGCACTGAAGCTTTCTTT
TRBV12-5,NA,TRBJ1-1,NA,CASGLVRATGPARTEAFF,TGTGCTAGTGGTTTGGTACGGGCAACGGGGCCTGCTAGGACTGAAGCTTTCTTT
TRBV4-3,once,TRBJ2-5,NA,CASREIGSETQYF,TGCGCCAGCAGGGAAATAGGATCGGAGACCCAGTACTTC
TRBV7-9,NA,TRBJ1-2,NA,CASSHKTGGDYTF,TGTGCCAGCAGCCACAAGACGGGGGGAGACTACACCTTC
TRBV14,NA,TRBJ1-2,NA,CASSQDLWDKGYTF,TGTGCCAGCAGCCAAGATCTTTGGGACAAAGGCTACACCTTC
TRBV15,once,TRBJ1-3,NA,CATSRDRSYTIYF,TGTGCCACCAGCAGAGATCGAAGTTACACCATATATTTT
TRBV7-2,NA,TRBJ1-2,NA,CASSFLAVNYGYTF,TGTGCCAGCAGCTTTTTAGCGGTAAACTATGGCTACACCTTC
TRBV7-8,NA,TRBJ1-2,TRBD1,CASSGTGTGGYTF,TGTGCCAGCAGCGGCACCGGGACAGGTGGCTACACCTTC
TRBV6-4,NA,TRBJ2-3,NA,CASSDSMREGTDTQYF,TGTGCCAGCAGTGACTCGATGAGGGAGGGCACAGATACGCAGTATTTT
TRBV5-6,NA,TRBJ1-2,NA,CASSLAGYYGYTF,TGTGCCAGCAGCTTGGCGGGGTACTATGGCTACACCTTC
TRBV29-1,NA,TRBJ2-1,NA,CSAADNEQFF,TGCAGCGCTGCGGACAATGAGCAGTTCTTC
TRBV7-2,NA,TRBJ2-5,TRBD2,CASSLQAGVGETQYF,TGTGCCAGCAGCTTACAGGCGGGGGTTGGGGAGACCCAGTACTTC
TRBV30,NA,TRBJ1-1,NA,CAWRDRDEAFF,TGTGCCTGGAGAGACCGGGATGAAGCTTTCTTT
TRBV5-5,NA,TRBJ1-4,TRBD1,CASSEATGGLSKKLFF,TGTGCCAGCAGCGAAGCGACAGGGGGGTTAAGTAAAAAACTGTTTTTT
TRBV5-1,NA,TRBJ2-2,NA,CASSSLTQTGELFF,TGCGCCAGCAGCTCCCTCACCCAGACCGGGGAGCTGTTTTTT